This T cell receptor beta chain was sequenced during a study of blood T cell repertoires in COVID-19. As handled by the study authors: Nucleated cell number was recorded as an estimate derived from reference gene primer amplification. TCRdb's table, derived via immunoSEQ multiplex PCR, lists solely in-frame clones and lacks some. D and trimming come from the DNA, and the V and J calls and clone size come from that table. This sample yields 95,000 to 100,000 clones, of which approximately 84% are seen a single time; approximately 15% belongs to the top ten. Trimming cost V 5 bases and J 6 bases; bases outside gene matches: 14. Germline CDR1 reads MDHEN; CDR2 reads SYDVKM. This CDR3 comprises 17 residues.

This receptor was identified in a woman in her fifties or sixties with acute or convalescent COVID-19. Input material: peripheral blood. The chain employs TRBV28 and TRBJ1-5; 9 bases are a match to TRBD1. The CDR3 protein is CASSETGGELKSQPQHF. In nucleotides, the CDR3 is TGTGCCAGCAGTGAAACAGGGGGCGAATTGAAGAGTCAGCCCCAGCATTTT.